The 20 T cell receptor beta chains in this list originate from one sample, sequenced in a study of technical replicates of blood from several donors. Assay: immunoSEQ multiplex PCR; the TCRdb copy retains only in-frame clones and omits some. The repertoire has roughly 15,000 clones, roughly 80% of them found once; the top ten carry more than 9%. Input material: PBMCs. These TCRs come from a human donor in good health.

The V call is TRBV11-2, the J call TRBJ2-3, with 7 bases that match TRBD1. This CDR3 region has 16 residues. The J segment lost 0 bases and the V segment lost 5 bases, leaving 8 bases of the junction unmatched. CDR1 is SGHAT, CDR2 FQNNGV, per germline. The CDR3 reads CASSRGDSLSTDTQYF. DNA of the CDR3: TGTGCCAGCAGCAGAGGGGACAGCCTCAGCACAGATACGCAGTATTTT.

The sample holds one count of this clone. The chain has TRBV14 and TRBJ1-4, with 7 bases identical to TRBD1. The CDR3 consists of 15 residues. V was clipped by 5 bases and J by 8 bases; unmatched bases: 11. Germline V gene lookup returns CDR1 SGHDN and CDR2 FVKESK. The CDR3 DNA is TGTGCCAGCAGCTGGGACAGCCGGGATCGGGAAAAACTGTTTTTT. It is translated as CASSWDSRDREKLFF.

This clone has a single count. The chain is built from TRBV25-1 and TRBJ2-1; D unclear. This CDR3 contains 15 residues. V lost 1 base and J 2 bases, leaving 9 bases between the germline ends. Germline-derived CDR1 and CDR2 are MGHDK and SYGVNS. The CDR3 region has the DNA TGTGCCAGCAGTGAATTTGGCGGAACCTACAATGAGCAGTTCTTC. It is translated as CASSEFGGTYNEQFF.

CDR3 sequence: CASSLESGQLYGYTF. The CDR3, as DNA: TGTGCCAGCAGCTTAGAATCGGGACAGCTCTATGGCTACACCTTC. This rearrangement joins TRBV7-2 to TRBJ1-2, with 7 bases that match TRBD1. CDR3 length equals 15 residues. V lost 1 base and J lost 4; bases outside the gene matches: 6. CDR1 is SGHTA, CDR2 FQGNSA, per germline. The full variable domain, its missing parts supplied by reference TRBV7-2 and TRBJ1-2, is GAGVSQSPSNKVTEKGKDVELRCDPISGHTALYWYRQSLGQGLEFLIYFQGNSAPDKSGLPSDRFSAERTGGSVSTLTIQRTQQEDSAVYLCASSLESGQLYGYTFGSGTRLTVV.

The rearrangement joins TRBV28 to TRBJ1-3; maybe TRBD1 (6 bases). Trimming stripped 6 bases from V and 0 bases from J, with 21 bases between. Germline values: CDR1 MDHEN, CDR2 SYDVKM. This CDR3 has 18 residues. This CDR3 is CASSPGTQLLPSGNTIYF. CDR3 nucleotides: TGTGCCAGCAGCCCTGGGACACAACTTCTCCCCTCTGGAAACACCATATATTTT.

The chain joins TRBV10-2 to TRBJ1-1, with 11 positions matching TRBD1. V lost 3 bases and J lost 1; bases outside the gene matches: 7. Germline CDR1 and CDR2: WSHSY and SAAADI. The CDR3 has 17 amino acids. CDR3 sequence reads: CASSDRRTGGANTEAFF. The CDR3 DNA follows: TGCGCCAGCAGTGATAGGAGGACAGGGGGCGCGAACACTGAAGCTTTCTTT.

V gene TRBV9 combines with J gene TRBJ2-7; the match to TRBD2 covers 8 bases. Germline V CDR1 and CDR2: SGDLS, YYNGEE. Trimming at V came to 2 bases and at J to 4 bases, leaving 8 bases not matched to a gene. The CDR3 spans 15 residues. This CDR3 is CASSVAGLAGYEQYF. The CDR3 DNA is TGTGCCAGCAGCGTCGCCGGACTAGCCGGGTACGAGCAGTACTTC.

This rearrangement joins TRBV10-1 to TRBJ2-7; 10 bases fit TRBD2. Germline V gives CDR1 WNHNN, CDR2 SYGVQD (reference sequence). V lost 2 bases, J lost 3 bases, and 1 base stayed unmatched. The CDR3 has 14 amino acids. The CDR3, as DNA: TGCGCCAGCAGTGAGAGGACTAGCGGCTACGAGCAGTACTTC. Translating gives CASSERTSGYEQYF.

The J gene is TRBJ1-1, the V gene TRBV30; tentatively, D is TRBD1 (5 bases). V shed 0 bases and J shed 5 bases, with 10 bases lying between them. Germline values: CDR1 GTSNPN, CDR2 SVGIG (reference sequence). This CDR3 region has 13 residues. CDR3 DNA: TGTGCCTGGAGTGTACGCAGGGCTACTGAAGCTTTCTTT. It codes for CAWSVRRATEAFF.

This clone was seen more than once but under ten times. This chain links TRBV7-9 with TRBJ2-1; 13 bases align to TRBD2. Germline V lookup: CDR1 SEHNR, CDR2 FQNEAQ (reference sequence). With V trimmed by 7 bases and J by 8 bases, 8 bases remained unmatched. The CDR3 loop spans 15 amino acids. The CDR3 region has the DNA TGTGCCAGCACCCTAGGGACTAGCGGGAATGATGAGCAGTTCTTC. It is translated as CASTLGTSGNDEQFF.

The CDR3 here is CASSIYGLPTAWEQFF. DNA of the CDR3: TGTGCCAGTAGTATTTATGGACTACCAACGGCTTGGGAGCAGTTCTTC. The V gene is TRBV19, the J gene TRBJ2-1; tentatively, D is TRBD2 (6 bases). Germline V lookup: CDR1 LNHDA, CDR2 SQIVND (reference sequence). V was clipped by 3 bases and J by 10 bases, with 22 bases between them. This CDR3 spans 16 amino acids.

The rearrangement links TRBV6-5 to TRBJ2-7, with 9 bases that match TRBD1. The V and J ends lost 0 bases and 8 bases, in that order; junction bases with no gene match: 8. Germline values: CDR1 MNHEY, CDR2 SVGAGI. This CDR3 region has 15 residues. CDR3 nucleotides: TGTGCCAGCAGTTACTCTCGACAGGGGGGAGGGAAGCAGTACTTC. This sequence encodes CASSYSRQGGGKQYF.

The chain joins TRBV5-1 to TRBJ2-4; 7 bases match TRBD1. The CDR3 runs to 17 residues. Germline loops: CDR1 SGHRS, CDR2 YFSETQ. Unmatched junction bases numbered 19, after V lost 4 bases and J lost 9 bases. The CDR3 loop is CASSARTPGQGVAIQYF. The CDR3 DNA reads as TGCGCCAGCAGCGCTAGGACCCCCGGGCAGGGGGTGGCCATTCAGTACTTC.

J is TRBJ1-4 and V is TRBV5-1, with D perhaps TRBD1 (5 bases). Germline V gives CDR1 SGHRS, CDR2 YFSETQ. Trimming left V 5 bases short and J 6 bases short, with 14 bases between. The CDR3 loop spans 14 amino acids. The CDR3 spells CASSTGTGDEKLFF. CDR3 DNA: TGCGCCAGCAGTACCGGGACGGGGGATGAAAAACTGTTTTTT.

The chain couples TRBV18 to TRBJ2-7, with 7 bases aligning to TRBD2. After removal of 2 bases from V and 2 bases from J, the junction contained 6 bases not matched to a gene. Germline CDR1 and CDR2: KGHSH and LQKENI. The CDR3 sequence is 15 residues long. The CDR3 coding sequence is TGTGCCAGCTCACCATCCGCTAGCGGAACCTACGAGCAGTACTTC. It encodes CASSPSASGTYEQYF.

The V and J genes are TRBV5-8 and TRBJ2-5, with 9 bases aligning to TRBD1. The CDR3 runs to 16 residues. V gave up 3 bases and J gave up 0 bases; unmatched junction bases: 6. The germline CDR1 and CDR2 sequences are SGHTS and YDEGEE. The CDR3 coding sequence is TGTGCCAGCAGCTGGGGGGACAGGGTGGACCAAGAGACCCAGTACTTC. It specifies CASSWGDRVDQETQYF.

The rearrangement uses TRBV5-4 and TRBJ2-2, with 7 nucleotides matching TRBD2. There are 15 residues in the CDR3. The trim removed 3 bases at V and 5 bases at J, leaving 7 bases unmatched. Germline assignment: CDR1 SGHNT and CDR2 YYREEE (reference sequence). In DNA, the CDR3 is TGTGCCAGCAGCTGGGGGGGTCTATCGACCGGGGAGCTGTTTTTT. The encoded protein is CASSWGGLSTGELFF.

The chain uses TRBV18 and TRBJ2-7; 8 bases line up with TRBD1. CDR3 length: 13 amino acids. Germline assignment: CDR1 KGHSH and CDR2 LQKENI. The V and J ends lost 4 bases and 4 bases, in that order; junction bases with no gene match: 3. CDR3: CASSQGQGYEQYF. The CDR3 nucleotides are TGTGCCAGCTCACAAGGACAGGGTTACGAGCAGTACTTC.

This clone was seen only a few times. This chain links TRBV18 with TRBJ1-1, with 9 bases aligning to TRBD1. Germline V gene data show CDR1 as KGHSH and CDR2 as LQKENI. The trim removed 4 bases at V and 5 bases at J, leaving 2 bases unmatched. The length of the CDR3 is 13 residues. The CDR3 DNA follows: TGTGCCAGCTCACGGGACAGGGCTACTGAAGCTTTCTTT. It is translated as CASSRDRATEAFF. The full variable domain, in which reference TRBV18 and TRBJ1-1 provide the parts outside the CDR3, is NAGVMQNPRHLVRRRGQEARLRCSPMKGHSHVYWYRQLPEEGLKFMVYLQKENIIDESGMPKERFSAEFPKEGPSILRIQQVVRGDSAAYFCASSRDRATEAFFGQGTRLTVV.

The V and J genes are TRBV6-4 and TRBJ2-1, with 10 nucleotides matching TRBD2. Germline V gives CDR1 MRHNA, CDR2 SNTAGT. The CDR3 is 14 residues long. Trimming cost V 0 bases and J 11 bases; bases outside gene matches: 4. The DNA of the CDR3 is TGTGCCAGCAGTGACTCAGGACTAGCGGATAAGCAGTTCTTC. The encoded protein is CASSDSGLADKQFF.